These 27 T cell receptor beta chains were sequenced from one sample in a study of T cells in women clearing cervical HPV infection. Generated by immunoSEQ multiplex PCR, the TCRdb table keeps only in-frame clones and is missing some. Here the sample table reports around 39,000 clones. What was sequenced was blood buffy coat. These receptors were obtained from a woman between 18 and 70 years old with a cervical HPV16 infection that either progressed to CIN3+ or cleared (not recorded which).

The CDR3: CASSLGTENSPLHF. The DNA read from the CDR3 is TGTGCCAGCTCACTAGGGACTGAGAATTCACCC. The chain couples TRBV18 to TRBJ1-6, with D perhaps TRBD1 (5 bases). The missing CDR3 end, 3 residues past where the read stops, is filled in from the germline J gene. CDR3 length equals 14 residues. The V end lost 4 bases, the J end lost 7 bases, and 11 bases lay between the germline ends. The germline V gene has CDR1 KGHSH and CDR2 LQKENI.

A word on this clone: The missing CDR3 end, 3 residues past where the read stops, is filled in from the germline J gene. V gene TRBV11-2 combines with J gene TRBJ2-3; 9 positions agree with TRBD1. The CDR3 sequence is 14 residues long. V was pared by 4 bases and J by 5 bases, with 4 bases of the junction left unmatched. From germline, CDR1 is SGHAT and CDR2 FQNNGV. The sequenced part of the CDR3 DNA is TGTGCCAGCAGCTCCGACAGGGGGGTAGATACG. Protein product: CASSSDRGVDT. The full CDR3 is CASSSDRGVDTQYF.

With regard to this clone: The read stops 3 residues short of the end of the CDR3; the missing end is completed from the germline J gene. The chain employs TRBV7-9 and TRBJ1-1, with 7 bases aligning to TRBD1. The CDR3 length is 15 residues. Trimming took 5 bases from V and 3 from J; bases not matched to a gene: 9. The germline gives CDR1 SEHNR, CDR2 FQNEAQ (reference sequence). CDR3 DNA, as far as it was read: TGTGCCAGCAGCCCCGGACAGGCGAGGGACACTGAA. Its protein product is CASSPGQARDTE. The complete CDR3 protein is CASSPGQARDTEAFF.

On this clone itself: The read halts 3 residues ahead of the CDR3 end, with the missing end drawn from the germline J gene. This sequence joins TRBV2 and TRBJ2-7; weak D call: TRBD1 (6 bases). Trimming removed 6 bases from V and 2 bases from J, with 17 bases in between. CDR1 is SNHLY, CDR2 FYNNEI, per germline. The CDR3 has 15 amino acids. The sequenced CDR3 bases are TGTGCCAGCAGAAACGGACAGCGTCCTACCTACGAG. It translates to CASRNGQRPTYE. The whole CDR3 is CASRNGQRPTYEQYF. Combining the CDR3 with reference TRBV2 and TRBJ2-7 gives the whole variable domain EPEVTQTPSHQVTQMGQEVILRCVPISNHLYFYWYRQILGQKVEFLVSFYNNEISEKSEIFDDQFSVERPDGSNFTLKIRSTKLEDSAMYFCASRNGQRPTYEQYFGPGTRLTVT.

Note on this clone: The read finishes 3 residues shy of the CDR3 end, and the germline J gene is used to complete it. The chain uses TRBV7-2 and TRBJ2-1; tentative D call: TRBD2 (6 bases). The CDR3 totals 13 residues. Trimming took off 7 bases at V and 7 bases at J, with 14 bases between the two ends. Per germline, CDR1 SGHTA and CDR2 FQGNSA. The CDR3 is CASNLMEGNEQFF. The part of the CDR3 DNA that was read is TGTGCCAGCAATCTAATGGAGGGGAATGAG.

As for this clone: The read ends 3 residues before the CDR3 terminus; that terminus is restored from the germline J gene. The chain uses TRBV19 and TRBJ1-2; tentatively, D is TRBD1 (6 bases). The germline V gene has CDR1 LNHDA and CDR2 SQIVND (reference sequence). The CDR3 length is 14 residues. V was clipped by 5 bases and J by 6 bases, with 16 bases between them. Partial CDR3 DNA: TGTGCCAGTAGTGCTCGACAGGCGACCGATGGC. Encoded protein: CASSARQATDG. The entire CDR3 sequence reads CASSARQATDGYTF.

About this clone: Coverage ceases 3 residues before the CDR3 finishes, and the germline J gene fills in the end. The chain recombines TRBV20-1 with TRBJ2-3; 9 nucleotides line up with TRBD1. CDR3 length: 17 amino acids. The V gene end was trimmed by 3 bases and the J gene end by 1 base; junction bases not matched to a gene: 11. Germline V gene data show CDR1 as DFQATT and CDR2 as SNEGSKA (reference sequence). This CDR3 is CSARGIGTGLRTDTQYF. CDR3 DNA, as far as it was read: TGCAGTGCTAGGGGTATCGGGACAGGGTTACGCACAGATACG.

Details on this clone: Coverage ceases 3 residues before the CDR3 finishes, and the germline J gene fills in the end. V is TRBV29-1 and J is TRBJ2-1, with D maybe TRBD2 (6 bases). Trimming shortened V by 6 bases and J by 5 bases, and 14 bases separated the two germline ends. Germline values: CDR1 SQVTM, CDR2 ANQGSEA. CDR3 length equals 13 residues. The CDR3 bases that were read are TGCAGCGTAGAGGTGGACTATGACAATGAG. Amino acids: CSVEVDYDNE. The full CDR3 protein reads CSVEVDYDNEQFF.

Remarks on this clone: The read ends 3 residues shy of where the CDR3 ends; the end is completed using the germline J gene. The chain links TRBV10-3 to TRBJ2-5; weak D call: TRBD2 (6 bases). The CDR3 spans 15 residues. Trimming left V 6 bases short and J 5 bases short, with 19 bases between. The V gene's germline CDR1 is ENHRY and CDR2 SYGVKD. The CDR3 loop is CAISISLAIGETQYF. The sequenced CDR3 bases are TGTGCCATCAGCATATCACTAGCTATAGGGGAGACC.

The sequenced part of the CDR3 DNA is TGTGCCTGGAGACTACCGGGCGGACTTCGGGAAAAA. Residues: CAWRLPGGLREK. The full-length CDR3 reads as CAWRLPGGLREKLFF. The V gene is TRBV30, the J gene TRBJ1-4; no clear D gene. The CDR3 end falls 3 residues outside the read, so it is completed with the germline J gene. V was clipped by 3 bases and J by 8 bases, with 19 bases between them. The CDR3 covers 15 residues. Germline CDR1 GTSNPN, CDR2 SVGIG (reference sequence). The variable domain in full, completed from reference TRBV30 and TRBJ1-4, reads SQTIHQWPATLVQPVGSPLSLECTVEGTSNPNLYWYRQAAGRGLQLLFYSVGIGQISSEVPQNLSASRPQDRQFILSSKKLLLSDSGFYLCAWRLPGGLREKLFFGSGTQLSVL.

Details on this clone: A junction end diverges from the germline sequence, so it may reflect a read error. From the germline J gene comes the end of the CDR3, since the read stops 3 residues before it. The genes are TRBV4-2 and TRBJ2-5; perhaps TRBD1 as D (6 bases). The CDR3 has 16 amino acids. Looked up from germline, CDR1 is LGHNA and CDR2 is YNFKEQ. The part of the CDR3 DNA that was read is TGCGCCAGCAGCCAAGATTTTAGGGCAGGGGTAGAGACC. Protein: CASSQDFRAGVET. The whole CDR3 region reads CASSQDFRAGVETQYF.

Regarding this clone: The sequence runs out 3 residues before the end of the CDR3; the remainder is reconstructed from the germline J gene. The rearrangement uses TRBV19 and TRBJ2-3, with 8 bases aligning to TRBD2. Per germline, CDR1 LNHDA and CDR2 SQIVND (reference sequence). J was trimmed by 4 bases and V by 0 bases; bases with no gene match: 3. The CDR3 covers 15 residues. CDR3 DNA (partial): TGTGCCAGTAGTATAGATCTCGGGGGGGCAGATACG. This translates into CASSIDLGGADT. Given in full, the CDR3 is CASSIDLGGADTQYF.

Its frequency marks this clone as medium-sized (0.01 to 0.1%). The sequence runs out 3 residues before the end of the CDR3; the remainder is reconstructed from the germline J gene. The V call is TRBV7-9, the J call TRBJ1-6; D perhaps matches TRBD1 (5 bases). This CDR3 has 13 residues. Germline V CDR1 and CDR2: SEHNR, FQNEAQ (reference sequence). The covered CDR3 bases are TGTGCCAGCAGCGTTCAGGGAATTTCGCCC. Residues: CASSVQGISP. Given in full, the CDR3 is CASSVQGISPLHF. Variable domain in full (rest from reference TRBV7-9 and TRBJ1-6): DTGVSQNPRHKITKRGQNVTFRCDPISEHNRLYWYRQTLGQGPEFLTYFQNEAQLEKSRLLSDRFSAERPKGSFSTLEIQRTEQGDSAMYLCASSVQGISPLHFGNGTRLTVT.

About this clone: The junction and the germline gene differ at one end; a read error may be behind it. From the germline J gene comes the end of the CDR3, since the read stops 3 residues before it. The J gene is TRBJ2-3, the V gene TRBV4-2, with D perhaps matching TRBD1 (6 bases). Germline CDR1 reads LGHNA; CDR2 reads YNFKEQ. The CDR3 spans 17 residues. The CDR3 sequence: CASSQERGQAGTDTQYF. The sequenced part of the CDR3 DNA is TGCGCCAGCAGCCAAGAAAGGGGACAAGCAGGCACAGATACG.

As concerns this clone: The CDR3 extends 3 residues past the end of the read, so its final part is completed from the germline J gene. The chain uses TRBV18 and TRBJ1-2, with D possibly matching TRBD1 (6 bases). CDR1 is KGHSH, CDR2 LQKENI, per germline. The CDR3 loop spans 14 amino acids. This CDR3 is CASSGGGLYNDYTF. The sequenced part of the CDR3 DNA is TGTGCCAGCTCAGGCGGGGGGCTTTACAATGAC.

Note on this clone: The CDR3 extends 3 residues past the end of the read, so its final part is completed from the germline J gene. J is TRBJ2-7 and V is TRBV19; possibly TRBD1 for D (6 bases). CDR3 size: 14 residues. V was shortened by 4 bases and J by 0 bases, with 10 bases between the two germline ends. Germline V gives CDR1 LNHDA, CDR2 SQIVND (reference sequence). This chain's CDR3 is CASSTGQSSYEQYF. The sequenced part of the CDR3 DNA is TGTGCCAGTAGTACCGGACAGAGCTCCTACGAG.

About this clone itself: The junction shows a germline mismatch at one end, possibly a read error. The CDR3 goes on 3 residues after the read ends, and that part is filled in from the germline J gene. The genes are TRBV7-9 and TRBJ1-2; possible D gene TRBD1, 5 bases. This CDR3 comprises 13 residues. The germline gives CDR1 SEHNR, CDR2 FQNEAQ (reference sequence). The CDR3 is CARGPVGDYDYTF. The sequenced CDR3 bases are TGTGCCAGGGGCCCGGTCGGGGACTATGAC.

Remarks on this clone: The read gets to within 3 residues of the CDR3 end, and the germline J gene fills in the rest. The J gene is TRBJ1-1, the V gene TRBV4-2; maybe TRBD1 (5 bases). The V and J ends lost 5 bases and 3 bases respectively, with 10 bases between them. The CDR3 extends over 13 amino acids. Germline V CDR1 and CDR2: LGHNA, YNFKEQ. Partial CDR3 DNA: TGTGCCAGCAGCTATCGGGGGGACACTGAA. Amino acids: CASSYRGDTE. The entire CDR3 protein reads CASSYRGDTEAFF.

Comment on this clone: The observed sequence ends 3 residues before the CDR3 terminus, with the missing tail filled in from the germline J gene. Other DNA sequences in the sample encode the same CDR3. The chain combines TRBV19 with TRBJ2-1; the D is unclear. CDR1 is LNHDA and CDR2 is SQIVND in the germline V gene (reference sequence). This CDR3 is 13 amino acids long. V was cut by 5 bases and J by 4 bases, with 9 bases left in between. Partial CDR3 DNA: TGTGCCAGTAGTCCCAGAGGTTACAATGAG. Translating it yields CASSPRGYNE. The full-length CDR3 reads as CASSPRGYNEQFF.

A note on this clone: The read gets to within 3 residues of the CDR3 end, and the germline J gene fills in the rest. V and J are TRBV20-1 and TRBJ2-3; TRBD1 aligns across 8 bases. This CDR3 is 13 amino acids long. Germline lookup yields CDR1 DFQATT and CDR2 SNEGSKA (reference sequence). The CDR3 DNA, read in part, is TGCAGTGCTCATCCAGGGGGCTGGGAGACG. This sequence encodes CSAHPGGWET. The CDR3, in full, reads CSAHPGGWETQYF.

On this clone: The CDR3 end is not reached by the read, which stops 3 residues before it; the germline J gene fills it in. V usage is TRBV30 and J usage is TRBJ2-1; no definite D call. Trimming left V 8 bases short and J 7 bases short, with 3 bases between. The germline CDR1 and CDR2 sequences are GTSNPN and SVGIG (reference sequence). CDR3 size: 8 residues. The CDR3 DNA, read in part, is TGTGCCCTGAATGAG. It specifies CALNE. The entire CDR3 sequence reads CALNEQFF.

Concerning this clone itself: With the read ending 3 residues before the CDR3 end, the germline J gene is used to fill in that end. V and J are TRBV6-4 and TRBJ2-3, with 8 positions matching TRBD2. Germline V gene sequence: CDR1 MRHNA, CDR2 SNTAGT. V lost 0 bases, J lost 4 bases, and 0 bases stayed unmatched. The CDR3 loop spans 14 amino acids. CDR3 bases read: TGTGCCAGCAGTGACTCAGCGGGAGCAGATACG. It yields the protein CASSDSAGADT. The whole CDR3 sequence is CASSDSAGADTQYF.

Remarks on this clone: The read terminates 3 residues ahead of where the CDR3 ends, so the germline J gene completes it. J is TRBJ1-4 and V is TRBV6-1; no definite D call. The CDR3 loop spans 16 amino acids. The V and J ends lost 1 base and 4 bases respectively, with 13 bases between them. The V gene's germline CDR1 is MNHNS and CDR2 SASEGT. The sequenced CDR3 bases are TGTGCCAGCAGTGAAGAGACTTCTGTGGGTAATGAAAAA. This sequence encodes CASSEETSVGNEK. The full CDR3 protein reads CASSEETSVGNEKLFF.

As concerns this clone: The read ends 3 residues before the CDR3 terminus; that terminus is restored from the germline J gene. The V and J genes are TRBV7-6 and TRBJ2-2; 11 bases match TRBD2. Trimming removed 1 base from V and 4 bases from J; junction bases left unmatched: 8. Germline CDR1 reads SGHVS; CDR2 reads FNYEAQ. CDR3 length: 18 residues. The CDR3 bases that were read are TGTGCCAGCAGCTTAGATTTAGCGGGGGGGCCGCGCACCGGGGAG. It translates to CASSLDLAGGPRTGE. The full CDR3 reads CASSLDLAGGPRTGELFF.

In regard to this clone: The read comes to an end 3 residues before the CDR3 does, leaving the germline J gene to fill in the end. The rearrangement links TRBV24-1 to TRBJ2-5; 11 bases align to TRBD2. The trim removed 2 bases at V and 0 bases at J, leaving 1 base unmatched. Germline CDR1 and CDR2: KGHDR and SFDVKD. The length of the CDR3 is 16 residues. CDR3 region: CATSDWTSGYQETQYF. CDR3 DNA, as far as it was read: TGTGCCACCAGTGATTGGACTAGCGGGTACCAAGAGACC.

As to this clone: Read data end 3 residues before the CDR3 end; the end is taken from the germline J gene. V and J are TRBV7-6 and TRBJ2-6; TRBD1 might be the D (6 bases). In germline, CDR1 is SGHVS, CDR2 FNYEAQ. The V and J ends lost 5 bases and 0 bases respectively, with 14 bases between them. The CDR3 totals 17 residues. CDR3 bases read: TGTGCCAGCAGCGGGGGCGCCGTCTTCTCTGGGGCCAACGTC. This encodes CASSGGAVFSGANV. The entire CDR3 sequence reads CASSGGAVFSGANVLTF.

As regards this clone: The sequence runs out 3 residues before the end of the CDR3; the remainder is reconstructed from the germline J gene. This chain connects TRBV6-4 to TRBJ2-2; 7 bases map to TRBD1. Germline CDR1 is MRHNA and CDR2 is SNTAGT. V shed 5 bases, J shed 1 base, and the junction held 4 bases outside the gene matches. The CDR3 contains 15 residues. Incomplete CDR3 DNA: TGTGCCAGCAGTCTCCGGACAGGGAACACCGGGGAG. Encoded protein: CASSLRTGNTGE. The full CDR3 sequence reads CASSLRTGNTGELFF.